This T cell receptor beta chain was captured in a study of blood T cell repertoires in COVID-19. Study details: The study drew acute and convalescent COVID-19 samples from the United States, Italy and Spain. T cells, B-cell-depleted T cells, or PBMCs supplied cDNA or gDNA.

In the original processing: Estimates of nucleated cell counts were drawn from the amplification of reference gene primers. Generated by immunoSEQ multiplex PCR, the TCRdb table keeps only in-frame clones and is missing some. V and J calls and clone size come straight from that table; D and trimming were deduced from the DNA. The data hold about 15,000 clones, with 88% observed a single time. The V gene's germline CDR1 is LNHDA and CDR2 SQIVND (reference sequence). The ends lost 3 bases at V and 9 bases at J; junction bases unmatched: 8. The CDR3 sequence is 14 residues long. The sequence was collected from a human donor in a cohort sampled during active COVID-19. V and J are TRBV19 and TRBJ1-5; 7 bases line up with TRBD1. Material for sequencing was peripheral blood. For the CDR3, the DNA is TGTGCCAGTAGTATTGTACAGGGGCTCATGCCCCAGCATTTT. Translating gives CASSIVQGLMPQHF.